The rows below give T cell receptor beta chains drawn from one sample of a study of vaccination and CD4 T cells after COVID-19. Antigens of these TCRs are unknown. MiXCR, applied by TCRdb to the PCR reads, yields one record per CDR3 protein. Among more than 7,000 distinct CDR3 sequences listed, roughly 50% were seen once. The sequenced material came from CD4+ T cells from blood, cultured in vitro. Receptor source: a human donor who had recovered from COVID-19. Both conserved end residues are part of each CDR3. Each record gives: D gene, V gene, clone size, J gene, CDR3 DNA, CDR3 protein. A D gene is named only where the DNA matches it firmly. Size is omitted from some rows. Given values are once, few, many or a class for expanded clones.

>NA|TRBV30|NA|TRBJ1-2
TGTGCCTGGAGGCGGGGGGTCGAGTATGGCTACACCTTC
CAWRRGVEYGYTF
>NA|TRBV7-2|NA|TRBJ2-3
TGTGCCAGCAGTTACGACGGAAGTACGCAGTATTTT
CASSYDGSTQYF
>NA|TRBV12-3/TRBV12-4|NA|TRBJ1-1
TGTGCCAGCAGCACCGGGACAAAACATGAAGCTTTCTTT
CASSTGTKHEAFF
>NA|TRBV19|NA|TRBJ2-1
TGTGCCAGTAGCCAAGACGGAGTTGTGTACAATGAGCAGTTCTTC
CASSQDGVVYNEQFF
>NA|TRBV12-3/TRBV12-4|few|TRBJ1-1
TGTGCCAGCAGTATACAAAGGACAGTGGCTTTCTTT
CASSIQRTVAFF
>NA|TRBV24-1|few|TRBJ2-5
TGTGCCACCAGTGATCCCATAGGAGAGACCCAGTACTTC
CATSDPIGETQYF
>TRBD1|TRBV7-9|NA|TRBJ1-1
TGTGCCAGCAGCCAAGGGGACAGGGGAAACACTGAAGCTTTCTTT
CASSQGDRGNTEAFF
>TRBD2|TRBV7-7|NA|TRBJ2-2
TGTGCCAGCAGCGAGCTAGCGGGAGTCTCCGGGGAGCTGTTTTTT
CASSELAGVSGELFF
>NA|TRBV7-9|NA|TRBJ2-7
TGTGCCAGCAGCTCCCCTTGGGGAGGCCTTCCCTACGAGCAGTACTTC
CASSSPWGGLPYEQYF
>NA|TRBV20-1|NA|TRBJ2-7
TGCAGTGCTAGAGTGGCGGGAAAATCGGGAGAGCAGTACTTC
CSARVAGKSGEQYF
>NA|TRBV6-5|NA|TRBJ1-1
TGTGCCAGCAGTTACACAGGTAATACTGAAGCTTTCTTT
CASSYTGNTEAFF
>NA|TRBV12-3/TRBV12-4|few|TRBJ1-1
TGTGCCAGCAGTTTATCTATGAACACTGAAGCTTTCTTT
CASSLSMNTEAFF
>NA|TRBV19|few|TRBJ1-2
TGTGCCAGTAGCTTGGACATGAGCTATGGCTACACCTTC
CASSLDMSYGYTF
>NA|TRBV25-1|NA|TRBJ1-1
TGTGCCAGCAGTGATGGGCCTGGGAACACTGAAGCTTTCTTT
CASSDGPGNTEAFF
>TRBD1|TRBV24-1|NA|TRBJ2-1
TGTGCCACCAGTGATCCGTACCGGACAGGGGGCATTTCCAATGAGCAGTTCTTC
CATSDPYRTGGISNEQFF
>NA|TRBV5-1|NA|TRBJ2-3
TGCGCCAGCAGCTTGGGAGAATTCACAGATACGCAGTATTTT
CASSLGEFTDTQYF
>TRBD1|TRBV7-2|few|TRBJ2-7
TGTGCCAGCAGCTTAGTCCCACCCGGGACAGTTACTGCCTACGAGCAGTACTTC
CASSLVPPGTVTAYEQYF
>NA|TRBV7-9|NA|TRBJ1-4
TGTGCCAGCAGCCCACAGTGGAATGAAAAACTGTTTTTT
CASSPQWNEKLFF
>TRBD1|TRBV7-2|medium-sized|TRBJ1-2
TGTGCCAGCAGCCAACAGGGGAGAGGTTTACAGGGCTACACCTTC
CASSQQGRGLQGYTF
>NA|TRBV12-3/TRBV12-4|NA|TRBJ1-6
TGTGCCACCAGTCGGGGGATTAATTCACCCCTCCACTTT
CATSRGINSPLHF
>NA|TRBV5-6|NA|TRBJ1-1
TGTGCCAGCAGCTTGTTGGGAACTGAAGCTTTCTTT
CASSLLGTEAFF
>NA|TRBV6-1|NA|TRBJ1-5
TGTGCCAGCAGTCATAATCAGCCCCAGCATTTT
CASSHNQPQHF
>TRBD1|TRBV19|NA|TRBJ1-1
TGTGCCAGTAGTATCCCCTCCAGGGGGCAAGCCCTCGGGGGAAGCATGAACACTGAAGCTTTCTTT
CASSIPSRGQALGGSMNTEAFF
>TRBD1|TRBV5-4|NA|TRBJ2-5
TGTGCCAGCAGTTTAGATCCGGGACAGGGAGAGACCCAGTACTTC
CASSLDPGQGETQYF
>NA|TRBV19|few|TRBJ2-1
TGTGCCAGTAGTATAGCGGGAGCGGGTCGTGAGCAGTTCTTC
CASSIAGAGREQFF
>NA|TRBV20-1|NA|TRBJ1-1
TGCAGTGCTGGGGGGAGGAACACTGAAGCTTTCTTT
CSAGGRNTEAFF
>NA|TRBV9|NA|TRBJ2-3
TGTGCCAGCAGCCACCCCGACAGCACAGATACGCAGTATTTT
CASSHPDSTDTQYF
>NA|TRBV14|NA|TRBJ2-7
TGTGCCAGCAGCCAAGACTTGGTTGGCGAGCAGTACTTC
CASSQDLVGEQYF
>NA|TRBV12-3/TRBV12-4|NA|TRBJ2-1
TGTGCCAGCAGTTCACACCTTACAAGGCCCACCTACAATGAGCAGTTCTTC
CASSSHLTRPTYNEQFF
>NA|TRBV20-1|NA|TRBJ2-3
TGCAGTGCTAGAGAGTGGGTAACTGCTCCGACTAGCACAGATACGCAGTATTTT
CSAREWVTAPTSTDTQYF
>TRBD1|TRBV6-1|few|TRBJ1-1
TGTGCCAGCAGTGAATGGCGACAGGGGACTTTATCTGAAGCTTTCTTT
CASSEWRQGTLSEAFF